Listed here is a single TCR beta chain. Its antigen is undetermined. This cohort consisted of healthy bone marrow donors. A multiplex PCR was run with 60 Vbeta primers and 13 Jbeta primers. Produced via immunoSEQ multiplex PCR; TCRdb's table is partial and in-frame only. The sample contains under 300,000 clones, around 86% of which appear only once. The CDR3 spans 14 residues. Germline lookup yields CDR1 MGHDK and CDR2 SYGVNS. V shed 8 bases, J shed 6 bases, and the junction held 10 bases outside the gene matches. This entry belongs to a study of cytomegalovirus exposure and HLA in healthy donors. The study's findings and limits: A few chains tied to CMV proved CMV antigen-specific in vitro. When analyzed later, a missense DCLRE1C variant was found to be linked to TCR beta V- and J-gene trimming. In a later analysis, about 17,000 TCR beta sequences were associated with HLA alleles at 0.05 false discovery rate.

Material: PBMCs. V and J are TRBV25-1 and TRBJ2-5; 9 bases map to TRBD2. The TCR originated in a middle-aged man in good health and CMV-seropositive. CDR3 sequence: CASGGGGVFKTQYF. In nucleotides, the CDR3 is TGTGCCAGCGGCGGGGGGGGTGTGTTCAAGACCCAGTACTTC.